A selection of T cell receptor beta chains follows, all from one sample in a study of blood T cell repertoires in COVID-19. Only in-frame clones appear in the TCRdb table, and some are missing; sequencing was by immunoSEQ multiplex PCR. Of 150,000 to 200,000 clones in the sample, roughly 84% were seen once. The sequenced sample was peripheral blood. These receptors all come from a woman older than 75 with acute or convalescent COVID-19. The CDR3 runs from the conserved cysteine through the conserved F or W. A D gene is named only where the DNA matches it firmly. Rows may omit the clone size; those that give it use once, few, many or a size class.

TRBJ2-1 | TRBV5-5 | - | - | CASSSGLYNEQFF | TGTGCCAGCAGCTCAGGACTATACAATGAGCAGTTCTTC
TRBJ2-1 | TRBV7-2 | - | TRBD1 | CASGQGVHEQFF | TGTGCCAGCGGACAGGGGGTACATGAGCAGTTCTTC
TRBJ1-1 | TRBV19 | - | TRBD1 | CASSIDFGTGGTEAFF | TGTGCCAGTAGTATAGATTTTGGGACAGGGGGCACTGAAGCTTTCTTT
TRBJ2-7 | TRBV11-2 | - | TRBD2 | CASSLGLAGGYEQYF | TGTGCCAGCAGCCTCGGACTAGCGGGAGGGTACGAGCAGTACTTC
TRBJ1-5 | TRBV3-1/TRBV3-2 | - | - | CASSQGGPFGQPQHF | TGTGCCAGCAGCCAAGGAGGTCCCTTCGGGCAGCCCCAGCATTTT
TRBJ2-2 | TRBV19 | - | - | CASSTGRGRDTGELFF | TGTGCCAGTAGTACCGGGAGGGGGCGAGACACCGGGGAGCTGTTTTTT
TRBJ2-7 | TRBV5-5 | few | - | CASSLERGRGIYEQYF | TGTGCCAGCAGCTTGGAAAGGGGCAGGGGTATTTACGAGCAGTACTTC
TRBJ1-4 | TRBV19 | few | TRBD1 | CASSVRQGLNEKLFF | TGTGCCAGTAGCGTCCGACAGGGGTTGAACGAAAAACTGTTTTTT
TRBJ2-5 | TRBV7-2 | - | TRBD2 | CASSLEYAGLAGDPETQYF | TGTGCCAGCAGCTTAGAATACGCGGGACTAGCGGGGGACCCAGAGACCCAGTACTTC
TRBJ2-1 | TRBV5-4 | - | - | CASSLSAGYEQFF | TGTGCCAGCAGCTTGAGCGCGGGTTATGAGCAGTTCTTC
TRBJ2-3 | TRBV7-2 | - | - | CASSLAAANTQYF | TGTGCCAGCAGCTTAGCCGCGGCTAATACGCAGTATTTT
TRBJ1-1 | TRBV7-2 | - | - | CASSRQQGRGTEAFF | TGTGCCAGCAGCAGACAACAGGGAAGAGGCACTGAAGCTTTCTTT
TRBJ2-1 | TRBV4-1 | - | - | CASSQKESSYNEQFF | TGCGCCAGCAGCCAAAAAGAGAGCTCCTACAATGAGCAGTTCTTC
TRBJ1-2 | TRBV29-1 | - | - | CSATGSYGYTF | TGCAGCGCCACCGGGTCCTATGGCTACACCTTC
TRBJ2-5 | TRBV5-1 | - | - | CASSLGGSETQYF | TGCGCCAGCAGCTTGGGAGGTTCCGAGACCCAGTACTTC
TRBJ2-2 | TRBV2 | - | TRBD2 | CASSEGLAANTGELFF | TGTGCCAGCAGTGAGGGGCTAGCGGCCAACACCGGGGAGCTGTTTTTT
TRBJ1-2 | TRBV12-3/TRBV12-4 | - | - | CASGGHANYGYTF | TGTGCCAGCGGGGGACATGCTAACTATGGCTACACCTTC
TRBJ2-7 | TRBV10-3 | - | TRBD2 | CAISELAGGPGEQYF | TGTGCCATCAGTGAGCTAGCGGGAGGGCCAGGCGAGCAGTACTTC
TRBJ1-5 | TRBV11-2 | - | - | CASSLGLPGQPQHF | TGTGCCAGCAGCTTAGGCCTCCCGGGGCAGCCCCAGCATTTT
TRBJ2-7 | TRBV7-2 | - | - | CASSPFAGSYSSYEQYF | TGTGCCAGCAGCCCCTTCGCCGGGAGCTATAGCTCCTACGAGCAGTACTTC
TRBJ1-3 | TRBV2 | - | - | CASSRGNTIYF | TGTGCCAGCAGCAGGGGAAACACCATATATTTT
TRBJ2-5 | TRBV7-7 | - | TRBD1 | CASSPRGQGAETQYF | TGTGCCAGCAGCCCCCGAGGACAGGGGGCAGAGACCCAGTACTTC
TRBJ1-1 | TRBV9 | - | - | CASSLQGSNTEAFF | TGTGCCAGCAGCCTACAGGGCTCGAACACTGAAGCTTTCTTT
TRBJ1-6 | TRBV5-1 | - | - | CASSLDGGEGSPLHF | TGCGCCAGCAGCTTGGATGGAGGGGAAGGTTCACCCCTCCACTTT
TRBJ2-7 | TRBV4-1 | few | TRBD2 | CASSQRTSGESYEQYF | TGCGCCAGCAGCCAGCGGACTAGCGGGGAATCCTACGAGCAGTACTTC
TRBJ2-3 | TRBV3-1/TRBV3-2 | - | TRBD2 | CASSPISGRASTDTQYF | TGTGCCAGCTCCCCGATTAGCGGGCGGGCGAGCACAGATACGCAGTATTTT
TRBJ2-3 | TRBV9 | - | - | CASSVLGREDTQYF | TGTGCCAGCAGCGTACTGGGGCGCGAAGATACGCAGTATTTT
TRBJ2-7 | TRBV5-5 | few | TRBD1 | CASSWTGSYEQYF | TGTGCCAGCAGCTGGACAGGCTCCTACGAGCAGTACTTC
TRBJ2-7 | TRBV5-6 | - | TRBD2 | CASTYRLAGQDEQYF | TGTGCCAGCACCTATAGACTAGCGGGCCAAGACGAGCAGTACTTC
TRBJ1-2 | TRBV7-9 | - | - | CASPDGYTF | TGTGCCAGCCCCGATGGCTACACCTTC
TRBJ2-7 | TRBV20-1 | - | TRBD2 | CSASPSSGGRDEQYF | TGCAGTGCTAGTCCTTCTAGCGGGGGAAGGGACGAGCAGTACTTC